The entry below describes one T cell receptor beta chain. This entry belongs to a study of T cell repertoires in cytomegalovirus infection. TCRdb passed the reads through MiXCR, listing each CDR3 protein once. The sample yields fewer than 550,000 distinct CDR3 sequences, approximately 31% seen once. V was cut by 8 bases and J by 3 bases, with 14 bases left in between. This CDR3 has 13 residues. Per germline, CDR1 SNHLY and CDR2 FYNNEI. The chain joins TRBV2 to TRBJ2-7, with D possibly TRBD1 on 5 matching bases. The clonotype was recovered from a human donor in good health (CMV status not recorded). Some clones in this sample may be carry-over from other donors' samples. The sequenced material came from PBMCs. CDR3 residues: CASDGRDGYEQYF. The CDR3 coding sequence is TGTGCCAGCGACGGCAGGGATGGCTACGAGCAGTACTTC.